Listed here is a single T cell receptor (beta chain). Its target is unknown. The data are from a study of cytomegalovirus exposure and HLA in healthy donors. The study, taken as a whole, reports: The authors enumerated over 150 TCR beta chains as linked to cytomegalovirus. High specificity and sensitivity for cytomegalovirus status were reported for the classifier. TRBV6-2, TRBV6-3 and some other V segments were unresolvable in 87-base-pair reads. Later analysis associated a missense DCLRE1C variant with TCR beta V- and J-gene trimming.

Researchers ran the PCR with 60 Vbeta and 13 Jbeta primers. Generated by immunoSEQ multiplex PCR, the TCRdb table keeps only in-frame clones and is missing some. The data contain 150,000 or so clones, about four fifths of them seen just once; the ten biggest clones take up 4.9%. Trimming removed 3 bases at V and 3 bases at J, with 17 bases between. Germline assignment: CDR1 MDHEN and CDR2 SYDVKM. This CDR3 contains 16 residues. The sequenced sample consisted of PBMCs. This TCR was sampled from a woman under 30 in good health and CMV-seropositive. This chain links TRBV28 with TRBJ2-5; perhaps TRBD1 as D (7 bases). The chain's CDR3 is CASSFRGAERKETQYF. DNA for the CDR3: TGTGCCAGCAGTTTCAGGGGGGCCGAACGGAAAGAGACCCAGTACTTC.